A selection of T cell receptor beta chains follows, all from one sample in a study of neurological immune-mediated disorders. TCRdb re-derived calls from the 5' RACE reads in MiXCR, one entry per CDR3 protein. The table has some 26,000 distinct CDR3 sequences, over 3% seen once. The sample comprised PBMCs. The receptors were gathered from a woman younger than 45 with multiple sclerosis. CDR3s include the opening cysteine and the closing phenylalanine or tryptophan. The order of the fields is V gene, J gene, CDR3 length, D gene, clone size, CDR3 DNA, CDR3 protein. D genes are given only for firm matches. Clone sizes are given selectively: once, few, many, or a class where the clone is expanded.

TRBV27	TRBJ1-5	13	.	many	TGTGCCAGCAGTTTAAGAGAAGATCAGCCCCAGCATTTT	CASSLREDQPQHF
TRBV5-1	TRBJ2-3	18	TRBD2	many	TGCGCCAGCAGCACCCTACCGGGACTAGCGGGGGTTGGAGATACGCAGTATTTT	CASSTLPGLAGVGDTQYF
TRBV5-1	TRBJ2-3	14	.	many	TGCGCCAGCAGCTTGGCCGGAACGCGGGATACGCAGTATTTT	CASSLAGTRDTQYF
TRBV6-1	TRBJ1-1	13	.	.	TGTGCCAGCATTTTGACCTTGGGGACTGAAGCTTTCTTT	CASILTLGTEAFF
TRBV20-1	TRBJ2-7	15	.	many	TGCAGTGCTACCCTGATAGCGGTCCCCTCCTACGAGCAGTACTTC	CSATLIAVPSYEQYF
TRBV12-3/TRBV12-4	TRBJ2-5	12	.	many	TGTGCCAGCAGTTGGGACCCAGAGACCCAGTACTTC	CASSWDPETQYF
TRBV27	TRBJ2-7	13	TRBD2	few	TGTGCCAGCAGTCTGCGGACTAGCGCGGTGCAGTACTTC	CASSLRTSAVQYF
TRBV5-1	TRBJ2-7	14	.	many	TGCGCCAGCAACAGGGACGGTAGTAAACGCGAGCAGTACTTC	CASNRDGSKREQYF
TRBV5-1	TRBJ2-1	17	TRBD2	many	TGCGCCAGCAGCCCATTCGGGCCAACTAGCGGGAGTTTACCCCAGTTCTTC	CASSPFGPTSGSLPQFF
TRBV12-3/TRBV12-4	TRBJ2-1	16	TRBD2	many	TGTGCCAGCAGTGGGGGACTAGCGGGAGGGCCGCATGAGCAGTTCTTC	CASSGGLAGGPHEQFF
TRBV2	TRBJ2-5	14	.	many	TGTGCCAGCAGTGTGTCGACAACCCAAGAGACCCAGTACTTC	CASSVSTTQETQYF
TRBV15	TRBJ2-2	17	.	many	TGTGCCACCAGTGCCGGGCTCGAAGGGGGGATGACCGGGGAGCTGTTTTTT	CATSAGLEGGMTGELFF
TRBV6-2/TRBV6-3	TRBJ2-3	15	.	many	TGTGCCAGCAGTTACGACGGGGGGCTAACAGATACGCAGTATTTT	CASSYDGGLTDTQYF
TRBV7-2	TRBJ2-1	13	.	many	TGTGCCAGCAGCTTGGTTTTAGCGGAGGAGCAGTTCTTC	CASSLVLAEEQFF
TRBV6-2/TRBV6-3	TRBJ2-2	14	.	many	TGTGCCAGCAGTCCACTAGTTTACACCGGGGAGCTGTTTTTT	CASSPLVYTGELFF
TRBV28	TRBJ2-3	12	TRBD1	many	TGTGCCAGCACCGACAGGGCAGATACGCAGTATTTT	CASTDRADTQYF
TRBV5-1	TRBJ2-5	12	.	many	TGCGCCAGCGGGTCGCGGGGAGAGACCCAGTACTTC	CASGSRGETQYF
TRBV20-1	TRBJ2-4	13	.	many	TGCAGTGCCCTAGTTTCCGCCAAAAACATTCAGTACTTC	CSALVSAKNIQYF
TRBV3-1	TRBJ2-2	14	.	many	TGTGCCAGCAGCCAAGGCGTCCAGACCGGGGAGCTGTTTTTT	CASSQGVQTGELFF
TRBV6-1	TRBJ1-5	15	.	many	TGTGCCAGCAGGGTGACAGGTGATAGCAATCAGCCCCAGCATTTT	CASRVTGDSNQPQHF
TRBV2	TRBJ1-2	17	.	many	TGTGCCAGCACTCTGGGGGAGGCGGCCTTGAAAGCCTATGGCTACACCTTC	CASTLGEAALKAYGYTF
TRBV7-6	TRBJ1-1	13	TRBD1	many	TGTGCCAGCAGCTTAGGACAGGGGCTTGAAGCTTTCTTT	CASSLGQGLEAFF
TRBV4-3	TRBJ1-1	16	.	many	TGCGTCAGCAGCCAAGATCTGGCATCCGAGAACACTGAAGCTTTCTTT	CVSSQDLASENTEAFF
TRBV5-1	TRBJ2-7	14	.	.	TGCGCCAGCAGCTTGGTAGCGACAGACTACGAGCAGTACTTC	CASSLVATDYEQYF
TRBV7-2	TRBJ2-5	13	TRBD1	medium-sized	TGTGCCAGCAGCTCCGGACAGGGAAAGACCCAGTACTTC	CASSSGQGKTQYF
TRBV5-1	TRBJ1-1	17	.	many	TGCGCCAGCAGCTTGGCGAGGGCAGGGGTGTGGAACACTGAAGCTTTCTTT	CASSLARAGVWNTEAFF
TRBV5-6	TRBJ2-4	16	TRBD1	many	TGTGCCAGCAGCTTGGAGGGACAGGGGACCAAAAACATTCAGTACTTC	CASSLEGQGTKNIQYF
TRBV18	TRBJ1-6	16	.	few	TGTGCCAGCTCCCGTGGAGGGGATGGGTATAATTCACCCCTCCACTTT	CASSRGGDGYNSPLHF
TRBV7-2	TRBJ2-3	14	.	many	TGTGCCAGCAGCTTACGATCCCCCCCAGATACGCAGTATTTT	CASSLRSPPDTQYF
TRBV27	TRBJ2-2	12	.	many	TGTGCCAGCAGCAGGGTGCGCGGGGAGCTGTTTTTT	CASSRVRGELFF
TRBV20-1	TRBJ1-1	12	.	many	TGCAGTGCTAGTAAGGGCCAGAACGAAGCTTTCTTT	CSASKGQNEAFF